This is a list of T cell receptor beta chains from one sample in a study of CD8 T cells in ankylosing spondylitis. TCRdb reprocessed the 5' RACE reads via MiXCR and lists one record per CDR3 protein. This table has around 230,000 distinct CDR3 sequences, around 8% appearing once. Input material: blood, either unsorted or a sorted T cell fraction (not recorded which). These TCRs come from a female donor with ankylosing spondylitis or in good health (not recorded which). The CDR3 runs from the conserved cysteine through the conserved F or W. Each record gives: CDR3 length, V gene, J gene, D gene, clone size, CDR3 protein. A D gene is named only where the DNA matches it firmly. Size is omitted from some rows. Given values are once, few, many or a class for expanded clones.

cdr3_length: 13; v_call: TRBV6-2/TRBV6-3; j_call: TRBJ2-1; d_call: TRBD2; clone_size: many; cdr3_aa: CASSAGTTSIQFF
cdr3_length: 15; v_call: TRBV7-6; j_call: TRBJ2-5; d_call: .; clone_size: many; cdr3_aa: CASSLSSRGGETQYF
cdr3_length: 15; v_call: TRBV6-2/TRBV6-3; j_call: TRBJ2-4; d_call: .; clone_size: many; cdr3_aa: CASSPEGTSKNIQYF
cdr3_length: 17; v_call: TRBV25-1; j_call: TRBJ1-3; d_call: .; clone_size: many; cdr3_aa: CASSVKAGLSSGNTIYF
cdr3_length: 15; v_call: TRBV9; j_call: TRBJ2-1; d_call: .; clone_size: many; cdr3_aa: CASSSAGGLGDEQFF
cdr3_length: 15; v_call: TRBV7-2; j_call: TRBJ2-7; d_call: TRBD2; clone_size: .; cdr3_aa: CASSLGASGICEQYF
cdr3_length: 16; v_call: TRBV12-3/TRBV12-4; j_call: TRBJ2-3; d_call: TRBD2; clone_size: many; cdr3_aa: CASSPGLADFTDTQYF
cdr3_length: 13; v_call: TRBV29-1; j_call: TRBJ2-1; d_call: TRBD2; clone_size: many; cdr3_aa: CSVEDWTSQGQFF
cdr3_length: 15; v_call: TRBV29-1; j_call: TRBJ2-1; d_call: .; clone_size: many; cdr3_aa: CSVDDSQRLYNEQFF
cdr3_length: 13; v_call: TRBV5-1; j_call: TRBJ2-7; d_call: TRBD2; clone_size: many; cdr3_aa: CASTSSGGYEQYF
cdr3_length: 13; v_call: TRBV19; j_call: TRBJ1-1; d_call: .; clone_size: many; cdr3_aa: CASSVVKDTEAFF
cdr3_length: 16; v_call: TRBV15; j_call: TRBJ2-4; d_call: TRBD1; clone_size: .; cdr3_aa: CATSRDLGPGGNIQYF
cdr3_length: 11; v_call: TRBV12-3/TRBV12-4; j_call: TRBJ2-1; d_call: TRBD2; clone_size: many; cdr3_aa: CASRAAGYEFF
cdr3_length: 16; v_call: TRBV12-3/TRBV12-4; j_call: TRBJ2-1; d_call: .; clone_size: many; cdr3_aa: CASSPAAQGSRDEQFF
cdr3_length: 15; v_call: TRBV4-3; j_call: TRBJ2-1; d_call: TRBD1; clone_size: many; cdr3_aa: CASSQGQGSYNEQFF
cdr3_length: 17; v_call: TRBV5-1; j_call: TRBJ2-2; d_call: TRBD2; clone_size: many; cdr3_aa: CASSLDGTSLNTGELFF
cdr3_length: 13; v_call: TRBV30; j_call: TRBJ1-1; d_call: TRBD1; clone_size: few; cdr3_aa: CAWTGDRSTEAFF
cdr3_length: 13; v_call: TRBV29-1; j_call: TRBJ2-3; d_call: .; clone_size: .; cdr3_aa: CSVEVTGTDTQYF
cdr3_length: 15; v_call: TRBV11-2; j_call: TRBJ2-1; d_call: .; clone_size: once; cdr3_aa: CASSYQGSTYNEQLF
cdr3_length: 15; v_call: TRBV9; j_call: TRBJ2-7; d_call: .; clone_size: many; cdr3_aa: CASSPSVIAGYEQYF
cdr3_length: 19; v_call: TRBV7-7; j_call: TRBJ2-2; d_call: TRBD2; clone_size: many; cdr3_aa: CASSLRRTSGRADTGELFF
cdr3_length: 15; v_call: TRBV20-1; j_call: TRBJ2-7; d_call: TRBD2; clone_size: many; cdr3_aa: CSARVPGGFPYEQYF
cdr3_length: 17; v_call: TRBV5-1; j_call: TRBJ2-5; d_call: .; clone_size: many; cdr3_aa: CASSFGAVQRPRETQYF
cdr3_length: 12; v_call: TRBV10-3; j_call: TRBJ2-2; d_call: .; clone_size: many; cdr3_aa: CAASALTGELFF
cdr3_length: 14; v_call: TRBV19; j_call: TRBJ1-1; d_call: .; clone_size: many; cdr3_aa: CASSIDQDRSEAFF
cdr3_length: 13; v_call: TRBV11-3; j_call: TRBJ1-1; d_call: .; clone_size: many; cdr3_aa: CASSFKADTEAFF
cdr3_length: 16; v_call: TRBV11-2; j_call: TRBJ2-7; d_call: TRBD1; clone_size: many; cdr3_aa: CASSLGIQGAIYEQYF
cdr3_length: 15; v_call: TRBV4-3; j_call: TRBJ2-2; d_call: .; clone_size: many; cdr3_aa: CASSQGSPDTGELFF